These T cell receptor beta chains were read from a single sample in a study of blood T cells in healthy people across ages. TCRdb independently ran MiXCR on the 5' RACE reads; one entry per CDR3 protein. The sample carries fewer than 950,000 distinct CDR3 sequences, 35% to 40% recorded once. The sample consisted of blood. These receptors all stem from a man aged 18 to 30 in good health. Each CDR3 is given with its conserved first and last residue. The D gene is left open where the match is weak. Size is omitted from some rows. Given values are once, few, many or a class for expanded clones.

abundance | d_gene | j_gene | v_gene | len | CDR3aa | CDR3nt
few | . | TRBJ2-7 | TRBV7-6 | 16 | CASSLSSAGSRNEQYF | TGTGCCAGCAGCTTATCGAGTGCAGGATCTAGGAATGAGCAGTACTTC
many | . | TRBJ1-2 | TRBV6-6 | 13 | CASSYLSTYGYTF | TGTGCCAGCAGTTACTTGAGCACCTATGGCTACACCTTC
. | . | TRBJ1-2 | TRBV20-1 | 14 | CSAETGGIRGGYTF | TGCAGTGCCGAAACCGGGGGAATTCGTGGTGGCTACACCTTC
few | TRBD1 | TRBJ2-5 | TRBV7-8 | 16 | CASSPSRDRGRNEQYF | TGTGCCAGCAGCCCGTCCCGGGACAGGGGACGCAATGAGCAGTACTTC
. | . | TRBJ2-7 | TRBV4-3 | 16 | CASSQDRQFSYNEQYF | TGCGCCAGCAGCCAAGACCGACAGTTCTCCTACAATGAGCAGTACTTC
few | TRBD1 | TRBJ2-2 | TRBV12-3/TRBV12-4 | 15 | CASSTRTGNTGELFF | TGTGCCAGCAGTACCAGGACAGGGAACACCGGGGAGCTGTTTTTT
. | . | TRBJ1-5 | TRBV13 | 16 | CASSRGVNGPNQPQHF | TGTGCCAGCAGCAGGGGGGTGAATGGCCCCAATCAGCCCCAGCATTTT
many | . | TRBJ2-3 | TRBV25-1 | 13 | CASSLGAGDTQYF | TGTGCCAGCAGTCTAGGGGCGGGAGATACGCAGTATTTT
few | . | TRBJ2-5 | TRBV6-6 | 15 | CASSYSTGPRETQYF | TGTGCCAGCAGTTACTCGACCGGGCCAAGGGAGACCCAGTACTTC
. | . | TRBJ2-5 | TRBV7-2 | 14 | CASSVGGELETQYF | TGTGCCAGCAGCGTAGGGGGAGAATTGGAGACCCAGTACTTC
many | TRBD2 | TRBJ2-1 | TRBV9 | 16 | CASSKGTSFPYNEQFF | TGTGCCAGCAGCAAAGGGACTAGTTTCCCCTACAATGAGCAGTTCTTC
. | . | TRBJ1-5 | TRBV7-2 | 15 | CASSFDRGFNQPQHF | TGTGCCAGCAGCTTTGATAGAGGGTTCAATCAGCCCCAGCATTTT
few | . | TRBJ2-3 | TRBV3-1 | 16 | CASSPGGKGPTDTQYF | TGTGCCAGCAGCCCTGGGGGTAAGGGACCCACAGATACGCAGTATTTT
many | . | TRBJ1-6 | TRBV27 | 12 | CASSLRGSPLHF | TGTGCCAGCAGTTTAAGGGGGTCGCCCCTCCACTTT
few | TRBD2 | TRBJ2-1 | TRBV4-2 | 16 | CASSQERTSGVHEQFF | TGTGCCAGCAGCCAAGAACGGACTAGCGGGGTCCATGAGCAGTTCTTC
few | . | TRBJ2-5 | TRBV20-1 | 15 | CSARGGRGNVNEQYF | TGCAGTGCTAGAGGTGGCAGGGGTAACGTCAATGAGCAGTACTTC
few | TRBD1 | TRBJ1-6 | TRBV12-3/TRBV12-4 | 16 | CASSSSLDRGDSPLHF | TGTGCCAGCAGTTCCTCTCTCGACAGGGGGGATTCACCCCTCCACTTT
many | . | TRBJ2-7 | TRBV4-3 | 14 | CASSHDWESNEQYF | TGCGCCAGCAGCCATGACTGGGAGTCGAACGAGCAGTACTTC
. | . | TRBJ1-2 | TRBV10-3 | 16 | CAINEEVGREFYGYTF | TGTGCCATCAATGAGGAAGTAGGCAGGGAGTTCTATGGCTACACCTTC
. | . | TRBJ1-1 | TRBV20-1 | 13 | CSARGGGGGEAFF | TGCAGTGCTAGAGGTGGGGGCGGAGGTGAAGCTTTCTTT
. | . | TRBJ1-5 | TRBV6-2/TRBV6-3 | 16 | CASSAKTGFGNQPQHF | TGTGCCAGCAGTGCAAAGACAGGTTTTGGCAATCAGCCCCAGCATTTT
. | . | TRBJ2-5 | TRBV6-1 | 15 | CASSARDISKGEQYF | TGTGCCAGCAGTGCCCGGGACATCTCAAAAGGGGAGCAGTACTTC
. | . | TRBJ1-4 | TRBV7-3 | 13 | CASSIVRGEKLFF | TGTGCCAGCAGCATCGTCAGGGGTGAAAAACTGTTTTTT
many | . | TRBJ1-2 | TRBV12-3/TRBV12-4 | 14 | CASSLGVSNYGYTF | TGTGCCAGCTCCCTTGGGGTCAGTAACTATGGCTACACCTTC
many | . | TRBJ1-2 | TRBV9 | 12 | CASSGRPYGYTF | TGTGCCAGCAGCGGACGACCTTATGGCTACACCTTC
few | TRBD1 | TRBJ1-2 | TRBV7-9 | 14 | CASSFIGTGSGYTF | TGTGCCAGCAGCTTCATAGGGACAGGGAGCGGCTACACCTTC
. | . | TRBJ2-1 | TRBV6-6 | 17 | CASSYSPQTNSYNEQFF | TGTGCCAGCAGTTACAGTCCCCAAACGAACTCCTACAATGAGCAGTTCTTC
few | . | TRBJ2-7 | TRBV4-3 | 15 | CASSQDTAGGYEQYF | TGCGCCAGCAGCCAAGATACGGCAGGCGGCTACGAGCAGTACTTC
many | . | TRBJ2-7 | TRBV7-9 | 14 | CASSLVPQSYEQYF | TGTGCCAGCAGCTTAGTTCCCCAATCCTACGAGCAGTACTTC
. | . | TRBJ1-2 | TRBV29-1 | 12 | CSVESGPGGYTF | TGCAGCGTTGAAAGCGGGCCTGGTGGCTACACCTTC
many | . | TRBJ2-4 | TRBV29-1 | 11 | CSVDISDIQYF | TGCAGCGTTGATATTTCGGACATTCAGTACTTC
few | . | TRBJ1-1 | TRBV15 | 15 | CATVRISGSTTEAFF | TGTGCCACCGTGCGGATTTCAGGGTCGACCACTGAAGCTTTCTTT
. | . | TRBJ2-1 | TRBV4-2 | 20 | CASGHTRARGPLGSYNEQFF | TGTGCCAGCGGCCATACTAGGGCCAGGGGCCCCCTGGGCTCCTACAATGAGCAGTTCTTC
. | . | TRBJ2-1 | TRBV15 | 14 | CATSRVVGLDEQFF | TGTGCCACCAGCAGAGTTGTTGGGTTGGATGAGCAGTTCTTC
many | . | TRBJ1-2 | TRBV27 | 12 | CASSPGEEGYTF | TGTGCCAGCAGCCCTGGGGAGGAGGGCTACACCTTC
. | TRBD1 | TRBJ1-2 | TRBV6-1 | 13 | CASREAGGNGYTF | TGTGCCAGCAGGGAAGCAGGGGGCAATGGCTACACCTTC
. | . | TRBJ1-4 | TRBV6-6 | 14 | CASVSPEQPEKLFF | TGTGCCAGCGTCAGTCCGGAACAGCCTGAAAAACTGTTTTTT
. | . | TRBJ1-1 | TRBV20-1 | 11 | CSARKAGDAFF | TGCAGTGCTAGGAAGGCCGGGGACGCTTTCTTT